This TCR beta chain comes out of a study of siplizumab effects on memory and regulatory T cells. Findings and limits, study-wide: Fewer alloreactive sequences mapped to unstimulated CD4+ memory cells under siplizumab. About 80-96% of proliferating CD4+ or CD8+ clones had no assignable naive or memory phenotype.

The study assayed some 100,000 TCR templates per sample. Generated by immunoSEQ multiplex PCR, the TCRdb table keeps only in-frame clones and is missing some. Seen here are more than 95,000 clones, over 90% observed once, and the top ten hold approximately 0.6%. The V and J ends lost 0 bases and 4 bases, in that order; junction bases with no gene match: 1. In germline, CDR1 is SGHRS, CDR2 YFSETQ. CDR3 length: 14 residues. This clone was observed a single time. The antigen is undetermined. The sequenced sample consisted of Tregs sorted from blood. This chain uses TRBV5-1 with TRBJ2-7; 10 bases agree with TRBD1. This receptor was identified in a human donor in good health. CDR3 nucleotides: TGCGCCAGCAGCTTGGGACAGGGGGCTTACGAGCAGTACTTC. This translates into CASSLGQGAYEQYF.